Each of the 20 T cell receptor beta chains below was sequenced from the same sample in a study of T cell responses to AZD1222 COVID-19 vaccine. TCRdb's table, derived via immunoSEQ multiplex PCR, lists solely in-frame clones and lacks some. Found here are about 130,000 clones, about 90% of them singletons; the top ten hold over 9.5%. Sequenced material: peripheral blood, taken on day 0 of AZD1222 vaccination. The receptor set was obtained from an adult in good health.

The CDR3 region is CASSLGVGYTF. The CDR3 coding sequence is TGTGCCAGCAGTTTAGGGGTTGGCTACACCTTC. V is TRBV28 and J is TRBJ1-2; D not certain. Germline V gene data show CDR1 as MDHEN and CDR2 as SYDVKM. The CDR3 extends over 11 amino acids. V lost 2 bases and J 7 bases, leaving 5 bases between the germline ends.

This clone was detected a few times. The rearrangement uses TRBV19 and TRBJ2-5; D possibly matches TRBD1 or TRBD2 (5 bases each). CDR3 length: 13 amino acids. Trimming took off 6 bases at V and 4 bases at J, with 12 bases between the two ends. Per germline, CDR1 LNHDA and CDR2 SQIVND (reference sequence). CDR3 protein: CASRPEGRETQYF. The DNA for the CDR3 is TGTGCCAGTAGGCCCGAGGGGCGAGAGACCCAGTACTTC.

As to this clone: This specimen includes other DNA sequences encoding the same CDR3. The genes are TRBV19 and TRBJ2-2; tentatively, D is TRBD2 (5 bases). Germline lookup yields CDR1 LNHDA and CDR2 SQIVND (reference sequence). V lost 3 bases and J 1 base, leaving 6 bases between the germline ends. This CDR3 contains 14 residues. The CDR3 loop is CASSIGVNTGELFF. DNA of the CDR3: TGTGCCAGTAGTATCGGGGTGAACACCGGGGAGCTGTTTTTT.

The rearrangement links TRBV21-1 to TRBJ2-2. TRBV21-1 is a recognized pseudogene. This CDR3 contains 13 residues. The CDR3 DNA follows: TGTGCCAGCAGGGACGTTAACACCGGGGAGCTGTTTTTT. It is translated as CASRDVNTGELFF.

The chain is built from TRBV4-1 and TRBJ1-1, with D possibly TRBD1 on 5 matching bases. This CDR3 has 18 amino acids. Between the trimmed V and J ends, which lost 2 bases and 1 base, there was a span of 20 bases. CDR1 and CDR2 from the germline V gene are MGHRA and YSYEKL. The CDR3 DNA sequence: TGCGCCAGCAGCCAAACCGGGGCGGCCCCAGCTGGGAACACTGAAGCTTTCTTT. Its protein product is CASSQTGAAPAGNTEAFF.

The chain combines TRBV18 with TRBJ1-2, with 7 positions matching TRBD1. V was pared by 4 bases and J by 3 bases, with 8 bases of the junction left unmatched. The germline CDR1 and CDR2 sequences are KGHSH and LQKENI. The CDR3 is 15 amino acids. The CDR3 reads CASSQLQGGDYGYTF. CDR3 DNA sequence: TGTGCCAGCTCACAACTCCAGGGGGGGGACTATGGCTACACCTTC.

This chain links TRBV5-1 with TRBJ2-7; D is perhaps TRBD2 (6 bases). This CDR3 has 16 residues. Between the trimmed V and J ends, which lost 3 bases and 0 bases, there was a span of 16 bases. Germline assignment: CDR1 SGHRS and CDR2 YFSETQ. The CDR3 loop is CASSWGLAPNSYEQYF. The CDR3 DNA sequence: TGCGCCAGCAGCTGGGGTCTAGCGCCTAACTCCTACGAGCAGTACTTC.

The genes are TRBV19 and TRBJ2-1; 8 nucleotides align to TRBD2. Germline CDR1 and CDR2: LNHDA and SQIVND (reference sequence). The ends lost 3 bases at V and 8 bases at J; junction bases unmatched: 6. The CDR3 extends over 14 amino acids. The CDR3 coding sequence is TGTGCCAGTAGTATCTCGGGAGGGTTGGATGAGCAGTTCTTC. Its protein is CASSISGGLDEQFF.

The genes are TRBV9 and TRBJ2-2; unclear D gene. The CDR3 sequence is 15 residues long. The germline gives CDR1 SGDLS, CDR2 YYNGEE. V shed 3 bases and J shed 6 bases, with 15 bases lying between them. CDR3 nucleotide sequence: TGTGCCAGCAGCGATTGGCTAGGTGGTTCCGGGGAGCTGTTTTTT. Protein sequence: CASSDWLGGSGELFF.

V and J are TRBV6-2 or TRBV6-3 and TRBJ1-2; the D gene is possibly TRBD1 (6 bases). Trimming took off 2 bases at V and 1 base at J, with 11 bases between the two ends. CDR1 is MNHEY and CDR2 is SVGEGT in the germline V gene. The CDR3 consists of 15 residues. The CDR3 reads CASSYRDTINYGYTF. The DNA for the CDR3 is TGTGCCAGCAGTTACCGGGACACGATTAACTATGGCTACACCTTC.

This clone was seen once. CDR3 residues: CASSLAGPGGEKLFF. CDR3 in DNA: TGTGCCAGCAGCTTAGCAGGTCCGGGGGGTGAAAAACTGTTTTTT. The chain carries TRBV7-2 and TRBJ1-4, with D perhaps TRBD1 (5 bases). CDR3 length: 15 amino acids. Germline V lookup: CDR1 SGHTA, CDR2 FQGNSA. Trimming cost V 0 bases and J 7 bases, with 12 bases left between them.

This chain connects TRBV19 to TRBJ1-5; D not certain. Trimming removed 5 bases at V and 2 bases at J, with 13 bases between. The germline CDR1 and CDR2 sequences are LNHDA and SQIVND (reference sequence). CDR3 length equals 15 residues. CDR3 region: CASSLLSGRNQPQHF. CDR3 nucleotides: TGTGCCAGTAGTCTCCTGTCAGGCCGCAATCAGCCCCAGCATTTT. Full variable domain (rest looked up from reference TRBV19 and TRBJ1-5): DGGITQSPKYLFRKEGQNVTLSCEQNLNHDAMYWYRQDPGQGLRLIYYSQIVNDFQKGDIAEGYSVSREKKESFPLTVTSAQKNPTAFYLCASSLLSGRNQPQHFGDGTRLSIL.

The V gene is TRBV30, the J gene TRBJ2-7; D might be TRBD1 (5 bases). CDR1 is GTSNPN, CDR2 SVGIG, per germline (reference sequence). This CDR3 has 12 amino acids. The CDR3 loop reads CAWGRQGYEQYF. The DNA for the CDR3 is TGTGCTTGGGGAAGGCAGGGCTACGAGCAGTACTTC.

The chain has TRBV3-1 (or the pseudogene TRBV3-2) and TRBJ2-2; 7 bases match TRBD2. The germline V gene encodes CDR1 LGHDT and CDR2 YNNKEL (reference sequence). V lost 4 bases to trimming and J lost 5 bases; unmatched junction nucleotides: 4. CDR3 size: 14 residues. As DNA, the CDR3 is TGTGCCAGCAGCCCCCTCGGGGGGACCGGGGAGCTGTTTTTT. It translates to CASSPLGGTGELFF.

The chain uses TRBV23-1 and TRBJ2-1; the D gene is possibly TRBD1 (7 bases). TRBV23-1 is an open reading frame, and its role is uncertain. Trimming left V 7 bases short and J 9 bases short, with 10 bases between. The CDR3 runs to 11 residues. CDR3 loop: CASTQGGEQFF. CDR3 sequence (DNA): TGCGCCAGCACCCAGGGGGGTGAGCAGTTCTTC.

The chain has TRBV18 and TRBJ2-7, with TRBD1 identical over 7 bases. This CDR3 has 14 amino acids. Germline V gene data show CDR1 as KGHSH and CDR2 as LQKENI. Unmatched junction bases numbered 6, after V lost 3 bases and J lost 4 bases. CDR3 in DNA: TGTGCCAGCTCACCTAAGGGACAGTGGTACGAGCAGTACTTC. This gives the protein CASSPKGQWYEQYF.

The V and J genes are TRBV7-9 and TRBJ1-1; D ambiguous. Trimming shortened V by 2 bases and J by 8 bases, and 9 bases separated the two germline ends. CDR1 and CDR2 (germline): SEHNR, FQNEAQ (reference sequence). This CDR3 spans 12 amino acids. For the CDR3, the DNA is TGTGCCAGCAGCTTACTGGAGTCCGAAGCTTTCTTT. Translated: CASSLLESEAFF.

The V call is TRBV24-1, the J call TRBJ2-1; TRBD2 is a possible D gene (6 bases). CDR1 and CDR2 from the germline V gene are KGHDR and SFDVKD. The CDR3 runs to 15 residues. With 4 bases removed from V and 7 bases from J, the gap between germline ends came to 16 bases. The CDR3 is CATSEGSLARNEQFF. CDR3 DNA: TGTGCCACCAGTGAGGGGTCCCTAGCGCGGAATGAGCAGTTCTTC.

CDR3 coding DNA: TGTGCCAGCAGCCTAGGTAACCCCTCTGAGCAGTTCTTC. It is translated as CASSLGNPSEQFF. J is TRBJ2-1 and V is TRBV3-1 (or the pseudogene TRBV3-2); D gene ambiguous. V shed 4 bases and J shed 9 bases, with 13 bases lying between them. The CDR3 has 13 amino acids. Germline V gene sequence: CDR1 LGHDT, CDR2 YNNKEL (reference sequence).

V gene TRBV5-1 combines with J gene TRBJ1-2; 12 bases align to TRBD1. The CDR3 is made up of 16 amino acids. Germline V CDR1 and CDR2: SGHRS, YFSETQ. With 4 bases clipped from V and 2 bases from J, the junction kept 6 bases outside the gene matches. Here the CDR3 DNA reads TGCGCCAGCAGCCCCGGGACAGGGGGCGCGAACTATGGCTACACCTTC. This sequence encodes CASSPGTGGANYGYTF. Drawing the rest from reference TRBV5-1 and TRBJ1-2, the complete variable domain is KAGVTQTPRYLIKTRGQQVTLSCSPISGHRSVSWYQQTPGQGLQFLFEYFSETQRNKGNFPGRFSGRQFSNSRSEMNVSTLELGDSALYLCASSPGTGGANYGYTFGSGTRLTVV.